These T cell receptor beta chains were read from a single sample in a study of CD8 T cells in Susac syndrome. MiXCR was run by TCRdb on the immunoSEQ multiplex PCR reads, yielding one entry per CDR3 protein. Seen here are 50,000 to 65,000 distinct CDR3 sequences, around 90% observed once, and the top ten hold about 0.21%. Sequencing was carried out using CD8+ T cells from PBMCs. These receptors came from a human donor in good health. Both conserved end residues are part of each CDR3. D genes are given only for firm matches. Some rows have no size entry. The others give once, few or many, or a class for an expanded clone.

TRBJ2-3 | . | TRBV3-1 | . | TGTGCCAGCAGCCAAGATCGACGGGGTTTCAACACAGATACGCAGTATTTT | CASSQDRRGFNTDTQYF
TRBJ2-2 | . | TRBV6-5 | . | TGTGCCAGCAGCTGGACCGACCGGGACACCGGGGAGCTGTTTTTT | CASSWTDRDTGELFF
TRBJ2-3 | . | TRBV30 | . | TGTGCCAGCGAGCAGGATACGCAGTATTTT | CASEQDTQYF
TRBJ2-7 | TRBD1 | TRBV29-1 | . | TGCAGCCACGGACAGGGCCACGAGCAGTACTTC | CSHGQGHEQYF
TRBJ2-7 | . | TRBV6-5 | . | TGTGCCAGCAGCCCCCACGTTACCTACGAGCAGTACTTC | CASSPHVTYEQYF
TRBJ1-5 | TRBD1 | TRBV9 | . | TGTGCCAGCGGAACAGGGGGCAATCAGCCCCAGCATTTT | CASGTGGNQPQHF
TRBJ2-5 | . | TRBV25-1 | . | TGTGCCAGCAGTACACTTCTCACAGGAGATCAAGAGACCCAGTACTTC | CASSTLLTGDQETQYF
TRBJ2-6 | . | TRBV20-1 | . | TGCAGTGCTAGAGTTGGCTTTAGCTCTGGGGCCAACGTCCTGACTTTC | CSARVGFSSGANVLTF
TRBJ2-1 | . | TRBV2 | once | TGTGCCAGAGAGCCCGGGACAGAAGGAGGGGGTGTTGAGCAGTTCTTC | CAREPGTEGGGVEQFF
TRBJ1-2 | TRBD1 | TRBV29-1 | . | TGCAGCGTCTTACAGGGGTTCGCCTATGGCTACACCTTC | CSVLQGFAYGYTF
TRBJ2-5 | TRBD2 | TRBV7-8 | once | TGTGCCAGCAGCTCACTAGCGGGGATAGAGACCCAGTACTTC | CASSSLAGIETQYF
TRBJ2-7 | TRBD1 | TRBV11-2 | . | TGTGCCAGCAGCCCAGGGACAGCCTACGAGCAGTACTTC | CASSPGTAYEQYF
TRBJ2-1 | . | TRBV19 | . | TGTGCCAGTAGTATAGATTCAAAACAAGGCTACAATGAGCAGTTCTTC | CASSIDSKQGYNEQFF